One and the same sample provided the 21 T cell receptor beta chains below, sequenced in a study of graft-versus-host responses after intestinal transplantation. Clones were read by immunoSEQ multiplex PCR, and TCRdb kept only the in-frame ones, dropping some. The profile shows around 97,000 clones, 93% of them singletons. For these TCRs, the target antigens are not known. The input for sequencing was unstimulated CD8+ T cells sorted from spleen or lymph node cells, taken before intestinal transplant. These receptors were obtained from a human donor who received an intestinal transplant.

The CDR3 sequence: CASSFGGEDIGETQYF. The CDR3 DNA is TGTGCCAGCAGCTTTGGAGGGGAGGATATCGGAGAGACCCAGTACTTC. This sequence joins TRBV7-9 and TRBJ2-5, with D possibly TRBD2 on 6 matching bases. The germline V gene encodes CDR1 SEHNR and CDR2 FQNEAQ (reference sequence). V was pared by 3 bases and J by 4 bases, with 18 bases between. This CDR3 comprises 16 residues.

The genes are TRBV27 and TRBJ2-7; D gene ambiguous. This CDR3 has 12 residues. With 5 bases removed from V and 4 bases from J, the gap between germline ends came to 9 bases. Germline V gives CDR1 MNHEY, CDR2 SMNVEV (reference sequence). In DNA, the CDR3 is TGTGCCAGCAGTCGTAACGGTTACGAGCAGTACTTC. Translated: CASSRNGYEQYF.

The chain links TRBV7-2 to TRBJ2-1; 13 nucleotides align to TRBD2. The CDR3 runs 17 residues. V gave up 4 bases and J gave up 8 bases; unmatched junction bases: 11. Germline lookup yields CDR1 SGHTA and CDR2 FQGNSA. The CDR3 loop is CASSSPSLAGGLYEQFF. CDR3 nucleotide sequence: TGTGCCAGCAGCTCTCCCTCACTAGCGGGGGGGCTCTATGAGCAGTTCTTC.

V and J are TRBV7-6 and TRBJ1-4; D might be TRBD1 (6 bases). Trimming stripped 5 bases from V and 6 bases from J, with 19 bases between. CDR1 and CDR2 (germline): SGHVS, FNYEAQ. The CDR3 consists of 16 residues. CDR3 amino acids: CASSRDFGGGDEKLFF. CDR3 DNA sequence: TGTGCCAGCAGCCGAGATTTTGGGGGCGGGGATGAAAAACTGTTTTTT.

J is TRBJ2-1 and V is TRBV30, with 8 bases fitting TRBD2. Germline loops: CDR1 GTSNPN, CDR2 SVGIG (reference sequence). V trimming: 5 bases; J trimming: 8 bases; junction bases outside the gene matches: 11. This CDR3 contains 14 residues. The CDR3 sequence is CAWASAGGRYEQFF. CDR3 DNA sequence: TGTGCCTGGGCCTCGGCGGGGGGTAGGTATGAGCAGTTCTTC.

This chain connects TRBV7-6 to TRBJ2-1; no reliable D call. Trimming cost V 3 bases and J 2 bases, with 11 bases left between them. The length of the CDR3 is 15 residues. CDR1 SGHVS and CDR2 FNYEAQ come from the germline V gene. CDR3 region: CASSLSSGPYNEQFF. CDR3 nucleotides: TGTGCCAGCAGCTTGTCCTCGGGCCCCTACAATGAGCAGTTCTTC. Full variable domain (rest looked up from reference TRBV7-6 and TRBJ2-1): GAGVSQSPRYKVTKRGQDVALRCDPISGHVSLYWYRQALGQGPEFLTYFNYEAQQDKSGLPNDRFSAERPEGSISTLTIQRTEQRDSAMYRCASSLSSGPYNEQFFGPGTRLTVL.

This chain connects TRBV30 to TRBJ2-7, with 8 bases matching TRBD1. The CDR3 is 14 residues long. The germline CDR1 and CDR2 sequences are GTSNPN and SVGIG (reference sequence). V dropped 0 bases and J dropped 4; count of bases not matched to a gene: 5. CDR3 coding DNA: TGTGCCTGGAGTGTCGGCCAGGGGGCATACGAGCAGTACTTC. Its translation is CAWSVGQGAYEQYF.

The chain is built from TRBV5-5 and TRBJ2-1; D call uncertain. Trimming removed 7 bases at V and 6 bases at J, with 11 bases between. Germline values: CDR1 SGHKS, CDR2 YYEKEE (reference sequence). This CDR3 spans 12 amino acids. The CDR3 DNA sequence: TGTGCCAGCCTGACACCCGGCAATGAGCAGTTCTTC. Encoded protein: CASLTPGNEQFF.

This chain joins TRBV27 and TRBJ2-1; the match to TRBD1 covers 9 bases. Germline trimming cut 6 bases from V and 7 bases from J; bases unmatched to any gene: 7. This CDR3 comprises 14 residues. Germline lookup yields CDR1 MNHEY and CDR2 SMNVEV (reference sequence). CDR3 nucleotide sequence: TGTGCCAGCAGCGCCGGGACAGGGATGAATGAGCAGTTCTTC. Its translation is CASSAGTGMNEQFF.

The chain couples TRBV19 to TRBJ2-1, with D maybe TRBD1 (5 bases). The CDR3 contains 14 residues. Trimming took off 6 bases at V and 7 bases at J, with 16 bases between the two ends. Germline CDR1 and CDR2: LNHDA and SQIVND (reference sequence). This CDR3 is CASSNGQNRNEQFF. DNA for the CDR3: TGTGCCAGTAGCAACGGACAAAATAGGAATGAGCAGTTCTTC.

This chain joins TRBV29-1 and TRBJ2-7; D might be TRBD2 (6 bases). The CDR3 loop spans 14 amino acids. V was trimmed by 3 bases and J by 7 bases, leaving 19 bases between them. The germline V gene encodes CDR1 SQVTM and CDR2 ANQGSEA. CDR3 nucleotide sequence: TGCAGCGTTGACACCGGGTCTTCGGGGAGGGAGCAGTACTTC. Translating it yields CSVDTGSSGREQYF.

The chain's CDR3 is CASADPNNYEQYF. CDR3 sequence (DNA): TGTGCCAGCGCGGACCCAAATAACTACGAGCAGTACTTC. This chain uses TRBV7-6 with TRBJ2-5; D not resolved. The J call may not be correct, given that the DNA end is closer to TRBJ2-7. CDR3 length: 13 residues. Germline CDR1 reads SGHVS; CDR2 reads FNYEAQ.

The chain joins TRBV29-1 to TRBJ2-7; TRBD1 aligns across 7 bases. The CDR3 extends over 11 amino acids. Germline V lookup: CDR1 SQVTM, CDR2 ANQGSEA. The V gene end was trimmed by 7 bases and the J gene end by 7 bases; junction bases not matched to a gene: 7. The CDR3 sequence: CSAFQGEEQYF. CDR3 sequence (DNA): TGCAGCGCCTTTCAGGGGGAGGAGCAGTACTTC.

This clone was detected a few times. The gene calls are TRBV19 and TRBJ2-2, with D perhaps TRBD1 or TRBD2 (5 bases each). Germline values: CDR1 LNHDA, CDR2 SQIVND (reference sequence). This CDR3 has 13 amino acids. V was shortened by 5 bases and J by 5 bases, with 9 bases between the two germline ends. This CDR3 is CASSLGVTGELFF. In DNA form, the CDR3 reads TGTGCCAGTAGTTTGGGGGTTACCGGGGAGCTGTTTTTT.

In DNA, the CDR3 is TGTGCCAGCGGTGCGGGGAGTCAGCCCCAGCATTTT. Translated: CASGAGSQPQHF. The V and J genes are TRBV27 and TRBJ1-5; D gene unclear. The CDR3 is 12 residues long. Germline assignment: CDR1 MNHEY and CDR2 SMNVEV (reference sequence). V lost 8 bases and J 6 bases, leaving 11 bases between the germline ends.

This clone has only one observation. J is TRBJ2-7 and V is TRBV5-1; 11 positions match TRBD2. Germline CDR1 SGHRS, CDR2 YFSETQ. The CDR3 is made up of 15 amino acids. The V and J ends lost 4 bases and 2 bases, in that order; junction bases with no gene match: 5. CDR3 region: CASSPLAGGTYEQYF. CDR3 sequence (DNA): TGCGCCAGCAGCCCGTTAGCGGGGGGGACCTACGAGCAGTACTTC.

This chain joins TRBV27 and TRBJ2-2; 9 bases align to TRBD2. Per germline, CDR1 MNHEY and CDR2 SMNVEV (reference sequence). With V trimmed by 5 bases and J by 3 bases, 16 bases remained unmatched. CDR3 length: 19 amino acids. The CDR3, as DNA: TGTGCCAGCAGTCCCCGGTCTGTCGGAGTAGCGGGGGACACCGGGGAGCTGTTTTTT. Its protein product is CASSPRSVGVAGDTGELFF.

The J gene is TRBJ1-1, the V gene TRBV29-1; perhaps TRBD1 as D (5 bases). With 1 base removed from V and 11 bases from J, the gap between germline ends came to 11 bases. CDR1 and CDR2 from the germline V gene are SQVTM and ANQGSEA. The CDR3 covers 11 residues. CDR3 bases: TGCAGCGTTGAAGGGCTAGGGGAGGCTTTCTTT. This gives the protein CSVEGLGEAFF. The full variable domain, with the rest looked up from reference TRBV29-1 and TRBJ1-1, is SAVISQKPSRDICQRGTSLTIQCQVDSQVTMMFWYRQQPGQSLTLIATANQGSEATYESGFVIDKFPISRPNLTFSTLTVSNMSPEDSSIYLCSVEGLGEAFFGQGTRLTVV.

This clone was detected only once. The chain recombines TRBV19 with TRBJ2-1; no firm D call. Per the germline V gene, CDR1 is LNHDA and CDR2 is SQIVND (reference sequence). Between the trimmed V and J ends, which lost 1 base and 3 bases, there was a span of 16 bases. The CDR3 extends over 17 amino acids. Here the CDR3 DNA reads TGTGCCAGTAGTATAGTCGGGCGCGGAATGGACTACAATGAGCAGTTCTTC. This sequence encodes CASSIVGRGMDYNEQFF.

This chain joins TRBV27 and TRBJ1-1; D not certain. V lost 2 bases and J 2 bases, leaving 12 bases between the germline ends. Germline CDR1 reads MNHEY; CDR2 reads SMNVEV (reference sequence). This CDR3 is 15 amino acids long. The CDR3 nucleotides are TGTGCCAGCAGTTTAGGCGGCAGCCTAAACACTGAAGCTTTCTTT. Protein product: CASSLGGSLNTEAFF.

This chain uses TRBV10-2 with TRBJ1-2; a weak D match, TRBD1 (5 bases). CDR3 length equals 14 residues. CDR1 is WSHSY and CDR2 is SAAADI in the germline V gene. V dropped 3 bases and J dropped 3 bases, with 11 bases sitting between them. The CDR3 DNA follows: TGCGCCAGCAGTGAAGGGGTCAACTACTATGGCTACACCTTC. This encodes CASSEGVNYYGYTF.